This entry lists 12 T cell receptor beta chains sequenced from one sample in a study of control samples from healthy donors and cancer patients. Measured with immunoSEQ multiplex PCR; TCRdb has only the in-frame clones, and not every one. The table shows about 140,000 clones, with more than 85% occurring only once. Sequenced: blood. These receptors all stem from a woman in her 30s in good health.

The V gene is TRBV6-5, the J gene TRBJ1-3; the D gene is possibly TRBD1 (5 bases). The CDR3 extends over 14 amino acids. Germline CDR1 is MNHEY and CDR2 is SVGAGI. Between the trimmed V and J ends, which lost 7 bases and 6 bases, there was a span of 16 bases. The chain's CDR3 is CASTTNRGANTIYF. CDR3 nucleotides: TGTGCCAGCACCACGAATCGAGGGGCAAACACCATATATTTT.

This rearrangement joins TRBV30 to TRBJ2-7, with TRBD1 matching over 10 bases. This CDR3 comprises 12 residues. Germline CDR1 reads GTSNPN; CDR2 reads SVGIG (reference sequence). V shed 5 bases, J shed 7 bases, and the junction held 5 bases outside the gene matches. CDR3 protein: CAWGTGAWEQYF. The CDR3 DNA reads TGTGCCTGGGGGACAGGGGCGTGGGAGCAGTACTTC.

The rearrangement joins TRBV29-1 to TRBJ1-2, with D possibly matching TRBD1 (6 bases). CDR3 length: 12 residues. V was shortened by 7 bases and J by 3 bases, with 12 bases between the two germline ends. Per the germline V gene, CDR1 is SQVTM and CDR2 is ANQGSEA. CDR3 in DNA: TGCAGCGACCGACAGGCGGACTATGGCTACACCTTC. Its translation: CSDRQADYGYTF.

In the case of this clone: It is likely a read error, because the conserved phenylalanine at the end of the CDR3 is missing. It is unclear where the CDR3 begins or ends on the DNA, so no DNA is shown, and the CDR3 is as TCRdb lists it. The chain uses TRBV28 and TRBJ2-4; the D segment call TRBD1 is taken from the table without a DNA check. The CDR3 comprises 12 residues, both ends counted. Germline CDR1 and CDR2: MDHEN and SYDVKM. The chain's CDR3 is CASSSGTGQPLI.

The V gene is TRBV6-5, the J gene TRBJ2-7, with TRBD2 identical over 7 bases. V lost 3 bases to trimming and J lost 0 bases; unmatched junction nucleotides: 2. The CDR3 is 14 amino acids. Germline assignment: CDR1 MNHEY and CDR2 SVGAGI. The CDR3 here is CASSYGGVSYEQYF. CDR3 nucleotide sequence: TGTGCCAGCAGTTATGGGGGGGTCTCCTACGAGCAGTACTTC.

The rearrangement joins TRBV9 to TRBJ1-3; D gene unclear. Trimming took off 3 bases at V and 0 bases at J, with 13 bases between the two ends. Per germline, CDR1 SGDLS and CDR2 YYNGEE. The CDR3 runs to 16 residues. The CDR3: CASSGLLPDSGNTIYF. In DNA, the CDR3 is TGTGCCAGCAGCGGTCTACTTCCCGACTCTGGAAACACCATATATTTT.

The J gene is TRBJ2-5, the V gene TRBV10-1; D is possibly TRBD2 (6 bases). This CDR3 comprises 15 residues. The V end was cut by 4 bases, the J end by 1 base, with 13 bases between. The germline V gene has CDR1 WNHNN and CDR2 SYGVQD (reference sequence). The CDR3 bases are TGCGCCAGCAGTGCGGGCGGGATGGTCCAAGAGACCCAGTACTTC. Translation gives CASSAGGMVQETQYF.

The chain has TRBV5-1 and TRBJ2-2; perhaps TRBD1 as D (6 bases). Germline CDR1 and CDR2: SGHRS and YFSETQ. V shed 3 bases and J shed 0 bases, with 15 bases lying between them. The CDR3 is 17 amino acids. This CDR3 is CASSWGRGSANTGELFF. The CDR3, as DNA: TGCGCCAGCAGCTGGGGAAGGGGGTCTGCGAACACCGGGGAGCTGTTTTTT.

The V gene is TRBV19, the J gene TRBJ2-3, with D possibly matching TRBD1 (5 bases). Trimming removed 2 bases from V and 6 bases from J, with 9 bases in between. The CDR3 sequence is 13 residues long. Germline values: CDR1 LNHDA, CDR2 SQIVND (reference sequence). DNA for the CDR3: TGTGCCAGTAGTATACAGGGCTCCGATACGCAGTATTTT. Translation: CASSIQGSDTQYF.

V gene TRBV18 combines with J gene TRBJ2-1, with 8 nucleotides matching TRBD2. Germline CDR1 is KGHSH and CDR2 is LQKENI. The J segment lost 3 bases and the V segment lost 2 bases, leaving 3 bases of the junction unmatched. The CDR3 totals 15 residues. CDR3 sequence: CASSPGLANYNEQFF. The CDR3 coding sequence is TGTGCCAGCTCACCAGGACTAGCAAACTACAATGAGCAGTTCTTC.

The V gene is TRBV30, the J gene TRBJ1-4; no definite D call. V was cut by 8 bases and J by 8 bases, with 15 bases left in between. CDR1 and CDR2 (germline): GTSNPN, SVGIG (reference sequence). The CDR3 totals 12 residues. The CDR3 region has the DNA TGTGCCCTGGCGGAGGGAGGGGAAAAACTGTTTTTT. This gives the protein CALAEGGEKLFF.

The chain is built from TRBV24-1 and TRBJ2-5; weak D call: TRBD2 (6 bases). Germline V CDR1 and CDR2: KGHDR, SFDVKD. V lost 2 bases to trimming and J lost 5 bases, with 17 bases between them. This CDR3 comprises 16 residues. CDR3 in amino acids: CATSDSGLLRGETQYF. DNA for the CDR3: TGTGCCACCAGTGATTCAGGCCTCCTGCGGGGTGAGACCCAGTACTTC.